The T cell receptor (beta chain) described here comes from a study of T cell repertoires in cytomegalovirus infection. CDR1 and CDR2 (germline): SGHTA, FQGNSA. CDR3 size: 13 residues. V was pared by 1 base and J by 4 bases, with 0 bases of the junction left unmatched. By share, this clonotype counts as medium-sized. What it binds is unknown. One entry per CDR3 protein results from TCRdb running MiXCR on the reads. The sample yields more than 90,000 distinct CDR3 sequences, over 9% seen once. The receptor comes from a human donor in good health (CMV status not recorded). Some clones in this sample may be carry-over from other donors' samples. The chain combines TRBV7-2 with TRBJ1-2; 7 bases are a match to TRBD1. The sequencing input was PBMCs, sequenced either directly or after in vitro stimulation (not recorded which). The CDR3 sequence is CASSLGTGYGYTF. The CDR3 DNA reads as TGTGCCAGCAGCTTAGGGACAGGCTATGGCTACACCTTC.